This T cell receptor (beta chain) was sequenced in a study of blood T cell repertoires in COVID-19. Generated by immunoSEQ multiplex PCR, the TCRdb table keeps only in-frame clones and is missing some. The profile shows fewer than 600,000 clones, 75% to 90% of them singletons. The sample holds one count of this clone. Trimming shortened V by 4 bases and J by 2 bases, and 9 bases separated the two germline ends. The CDR3 consists of 13 residues. Germline loops: CDR1 SGHRS, CDR2 YFSETQ. Sequenced sample: peripheral blood. The sequence was obtained from a man between 18 and 35 years old with COVID-19, enrolled during active disease. This rearrangement joins TRBV5-1 to TRBJ1-2; the D gene is possibly TRBD1 (5 bases). The CDR3, as DNA: TGCGCCAGCAGCGGCGGGACCAACTATGGCTACACCTTC. This translates into CASSGGTNYGYTF.